These 11 T cell receptor beta chains share one sample of origin, sequenced in a study of Ad26.COV2.S vaccination and SARS-CoV-2 variants. Profiling relied on immunoSEQ multiplex PCR, and the TCRdb table lists in-frame clones only, not all of them. The table records approximately 400,000 clones, roughly 85% of them present only once. Indicated treatment: roughly 20 received Ad26.COV2.S at low or high dose, single or two shots; a few received placebo; per-sample allocation not given. Sample collection was performed on day 63 after the first vaccine or placebo injection. Sequences were derived from peripheral blood, sampled in a trial of Ad26.COV2.S vaccine versus placebo. All receptors come from a person between 18 and 65 years old who received the Ad26.COV2.S COVID-19 vaccine or a placebo.

The chain recombines TRBV27 with TRBJ1-2; perhaps TRBD1 as D (6 bases). Germline loops: CDR1 MNHEY, CDR2 SMNVEV (reference sequence). V was trimmed by 3 bases and J by 14 bases, leaving 13 bases between them. CDR3 length: 11 amino acids. CDR3 protein: CASSLAGVETF. CDR3 in DNA: TGTGCCAGCAGTTTGGCAGGGGTGGAGACCTTC.

This chain connects TRBV7-9 to TRBJ1-1, with D possibly matching TRBD1 (5 bases). The CDR3 consists of 16 residues. V lost 5 bases and J 1 base, leaving 17 bases between the germline ends. The germline V gene encodes CDR1 SEHNR and CDR2 FQNEAQ (reference sequence). This chain's CDR3 is CASSRGMGTGNTEAFF. CDR3 nucleotides: TGTGCCAGCAGCCGCGGAATGGGGACGGGGAACACTGAAGCTTTCTTT.

CDR3 sequence: CASSLGLSSYEQYF. The CDR3 DNA reads as TGTGCCAGCAGCTTGGGCCTCAGCTCCTACGAGCAGTACTTC. V and J are TRBV5-8 and TRBJ2-7, with D uncertain. Trimming pared 0 bases from V and 0 bases from J, leaving 7 bases between. CDR1 is SGHTS, CDR2 YDEGEE, per germline. CDR3 length: 14 residues.

The genes are TRBV9 and TRBJ2-1; 11 positions match TRBD1. Germline trimming cut 3 bases from V and 0 bases from J; bases unmatched to any gene: 14. This CDR3 spans 20 amino acids. Germline lookup yields CDR1 SGDLS and CDR2 YYNGEE. The CDR3 DNA is TGTGCCAGCAGCGGGACACGGGGGACAGGGGGACCCAACTCCTACAATGAGCAGTTCTTC. It codes for CASSGTRGTGGPNSYNEQFF. Full variable domain (missing parts from reference TRBV9 and TRBJ2-1): DSGVTQTPKHLITATGQRVTLRCSPRSGDLSVYWYQQSLDQGLQFLIQYYNGEERAKGNILERFSAQQFPDLHSELNLSSLELGDSALYFCASSGTRGTGGPNSYNEQFFGPGTRLTVL.

This clone was seen just once. The chain links TRBV5-6 to TRBJ2-7; the D gene is possibly TRBD2 (6 bases). CDR1 and CDR2 (germline): SGHDT, YYEEEE. V was trimmed by 1 base and J by 2 bases, leaving 7 bases between them. This CDR3 is 13 amino acids long. CDR3 DNA: TGTGCCAGCAGCTTGTGGAGGGCCTACGAGCAGTACTTC. Protein product: CASSLWRAYEQYF.

The chain carries TRBV28 and TRBJ1-1; D ambiguous. V was trimmed by 7 bases and J by 6 bases, leaving 12 bases between them. Germline V CDR1 and CDR2: MDHEN, SYDVKM. The length of the CDR3 is 12 residues. The CDR3 coding sequence is TGTGCCAGCAAGTTTTGGGCAGCTGAAGCTTTCTTT. Translated: CASKFWAAEAFF.

The chain joins TRBV15 to TRBJ1-2; 10 bases match TRBD1. This CDR3 contains 14 residues. Germline trimming cut 5 bases from V and 4 bases from J; bases unmatched to any gene: 4. Germline CDR1 reads LNHNV; CDR2 reads YYDKDF (reference sequence). CDR3 sequence reads: CATSPGQGPYGYTF. In nucleotides, the CDR3 is TGTGCCACCAGCCCGGGACAGGGGCCCTATGGCTACACCTTC.

V and J are TRBV3-1 (or the pseudogene TRBV3-2) and TRBJ2-3; 11 bases are a match to TRBD2. The CDR3 consists of 16 residues. Germline lookup yields CDR1 LGHDT and CDR2 YNNKEL (reference sequence). Trimming removed 1 base from V and 5 bases from J; junction bases left unmatched: 5. CDR3 in amino acids: CASSQGLAGGQDTQYF. CDR3 coding DNA: TGTGCCAGCAGCCAAGGGCTAGCGGGGGGCCAAGATACGCAGTATTTT.

The chain couples TRBV19 to TRBJ2-1; D gene uncertain. Germline V gives CDR1 LNHDA, CDR2 SQIVND (reference sequence). The length of the CDR3 is 14 residues. The V end was cut by 2 bases, the J end by 3 bases, with 8 bases between. The CDR3 protein is CASSITSDYNEQFF. The CDR3 region has the DNA TGTGCCAGTAGTATAACTTCGGACTACAATGAGCAGTTCTTC.

The V gene is TRBV24-1, the J gene TRBJ1-5; TRBD1 matches at 7 bases. From germline, CDR1 is KGHDR and CDR2 SFDVKD. The ends lost 3 bases at V and 6 bases at J; junction bases unmatched: 7. This CDR3 is 15 amino acids long. In nucleotides, the CDR3 is TGTGCCACCAGTGATACGAGACAGGGAAGTCAGCCCCAGCATTTT. Protein product: CATSDTRQGSQPQHF.

The chain is built from TRBV27 and TRBJ2-2; possibly TRBD2 for D (5 bases). Germline CDR1 is MNHEY and CDR2 is SMNVEV (reference sequence). V lost 6 bases to trimming and J lost 4 bases, with 6 bases between them. The CDR3 length is 12 residues. CDR3 bases: TGTGCCAGCAGGAGGGCCACCGGGGAGCTGTTTTTT. Its translation is CASRRATGELFF.